This passage covers 15 T cell receptor beta chains from one sample sequenced in a study of cytotoxic CD8 clonotypes in ibrutinib-treated CLL. Produced via immunoSEQ multiplex PCR; TCRdb's table is partial and in-frame only. The sample carries 250,000 to 350,000 clones, 60% to 80% recorded once. Sample: PBMCs, taken at disease progression, from a patient treated with ibrutinib. The origin of the receptors is a human donor with chronic lymphocytic leukemia.

This clone was counted a single time. The J gene is TRBJ1-6, the V gene TRBV2; D is uncertain. The CDR3 is 13 amino acids. The germline V gene encodes CDR1 SNHLY and CDR2 FYNNEI. The ends were cut back, 6 bases at V and 8 bases at J, with 11 bases in the middle. The CDR3 region is CASRGQEDSPLHF. The CDR3 DNA is TGTGCCAGCAGGGGCCAAGAGGATTCACCCCTCCACTTT.

The chain carries TRBV5-1 and TRBJ2-7; 11 nucleotides line up with TRBD1. The CDR3 is 15 amino acids. The ends lost 4 bases at V and 2 bases at J; junction bases unmatched: 5. Per the germline V gene, CDR1 is SGHRS and CDR2 is YFSETQ. The CDR3 DNA is TGCGCCAGCAGCATAGGGACAGGGGGTCCCTACGAGCAGTACTTC. Amino acids: CASSIGTGGPYEQYF.

The genes are TRBV10-2 and TRBJ2-7, with 8 bases that match TRBD1. The trim removed 5 bases at V and 2 bases at J, leaving 5 bases unmatched. The CDR3 has 14 amino acids. The germline gives CDR1 WSHSY, CDR2 SAAADI. The CDR3 nucleotides read TGCGCCAGCAGTTACAGGGGGACCCCCTACGAGCAGTACTTC. Protein sequence: CASSYRGTPYEQYF.

The rearrangement links TRBV18 to TRBJ1-5; D is unresolved. CDR3 length: 13 amino acids. Germline V lookup: CDR1 KGHSH, CDR2 LQKENI. Trimming removed 1 base from V and 9 bases from J, with 10 bases in between. The DNA of the CDR3 is TGTGCCAGCTCACCACAGGGATGGGGGCCCCAGCATTTT. Translating it yields CASSPQGWGPQHF.

This clone was seen a few times. The rearrangement links TRBV7-2 to TRBJ1-4; D remains unclear. V lost 3 bases and J lost 2, with 10 bases in between. The germline gives CDR1 SGHTA, CDR2 FQGNSA. The CDR3 is made up of 15 amino acids. The CDR3 DNA is TGTGCCAGCAGCTTCGCCGGGCTCACTAATGAAAAACTGTTTTTT. It encodes CASSFAGLTNEKLFF.

The chain employs TRBV5-4 and TRBJ1-5; 9 bases agree with TRBD1. V gave up 3 bases and J gave up 2 bases; unmatched junction bases: 3. Per the germline V gene, CDR1 is SGHNT and CDR2 is YYREEE (reference sequence). The CDR3 spans 15 residues. The chain's CDR3 is CASSSGQGGNQPQHF. CDR3 DNA sequence: TGTGCCAGCAGCTCGGGACAGGGCGGCAATCAGCCCCAGCATTTT.

In this sample, this clone turned up a few times. The chain has TRBV5-1 and TRBJ2-4; D is unresolved. V lost 4 bases and J lost 6, with 17 bases in between. The length of the CDR3 is 15 residues. Looked up from germline, CDR1 is SGHRS and CDR2 is YFSETQ. The CDR3 sequence is CASSTPGLGGNIQYF. CDR3 nucleotide sequence: TGCGCCAGCAGCACCCCTGGGCTAGGCGGAAACATTCAGTACTTC.

The chain recombines TRBV18 with TRBJ2-5; 7 nucleotides agree with TRBD1. Trimming took 2 bases from V and 4 from J; bases not matched to a gene: 7. This CDR3 region has 15 residues. Germline CDR1 reads KGHSH; CDR2 reads LQKENI. The CDR3: CASSPIQGDAETQYF. The CDR3 DNA sequence: TGTGCCAGCTCACCAATTCAGGGGGATGCAGAGACCCAGTACTTC.

The gene calls are TRBV27 and TRBJ2-5, with D maybe TRBD1 (5 bases). The V end lost 7 bases, the J end lost 5 bases, and 11 bases lay between the germline ends. Germline lookup yields CDR1 MNHEY and CDR2 SMNVEV (reference sequence). This CDR3 region has 12 residues. The CDR3 reads CASKGSGETQYF. Written as DNA, the CDR3 is TGTGCCAGCAAAGGGTCAGGGGAGACCCAGTACTTC.

This chain connects TRBV2 to TRBJ1-1, with a possible D match to TRBD1 (5 bases). The germline CDR1 and CDR2 sequences are SNHLY and FYNNEI. This CDR3 is 14 amino acids long. Trimming removed 10 bases from V and 3 bases from J, with 18 bases in between. The CDR3 loop is CANIPPGRDTEAFF. CDR3 coding DNA: TGTGCCAACATACCCCCGGGCAGGGACACTGAAGCTTTCTTT.

The rearrangement links TRBV7-9 to TRBJ2-5, with 10 bases identical to TRBD1. CDR3 length: 14 amino acids. CDR1 and CDR2 (germline): SEHNR, FQNEAQ (reference sequence). Germline trimming cut 3 bases from V and 2 bases from J; bases unmatched to any gene: 0. Written as DNA, the CDR3 is TGTGCCAGCAGCTTGGACAGGGGGCAAGAGACCCAGTACTTC. This gives the protein CASSLDRGQETQYF. Complete variable domain (other parts from reference TRBV7-9 and TRBJ2-5): DTGVSQNPRHKITKRGQNVTFRCDPISEHNRLYWYRQTLGQGPEFLTYFQNEAQLEKSRLLSDRFSAERPKGSFSTLEIQRTEQGDSAMYLCASSLDRGQETQYFGPGTRLLVL.

CDR3 amino acids: CASSEGVAAYEQYF. As DNA, the CDR3 is TGTGCCAGCAGTGAAGGCGTGGCGGCCTACGAGCAGTACTTC. This chain uses TRBV6-1 with TRBJ2-7; D gene ambiguous. Germline CDR1 reads MNHNS; CDR2 reads SASEGT. The CDR3 sequence is 14 residues long. Trimming removed 1 base at V and 2 bases at J, with 9 bases between.

This chain connects TRBV7-3 to TRBJ2-3; D is ambiguous. Looked up from germline, CDR1 is SGHTA and CDR2 is FQGTGA. V was shortened by 5 bases and J by 6 bases, with 15 bases between the two germline ends. There are 14 residues in the CDR3. For the CDR3, the DNA is TGTGCCAGCAGCCAGTGGTATGGGCCGGATACGCAGTATTTT. Translating it yields CASSQWYGPDTQYF.

The V call is TRBV4-1, the J call TRBJ2-7; the match to TRBD2 covers 8 bases. Losses at the gene ends were 4 bases for V and 6 bases for J; bases not matched to a gene: 8. Germline-derived CDR1 and CDR2 are MGHRA and YSYEKL. There are 14 residues in the CDR3. DNA of the CDR3: TGCGCCAGCAGCCGAGACGGGGGGGCCCGCGAGCAGTACTTC. This sequence encodes CASSRDGGAREQYF.

This chain joins TRBV4-1 and TRBJ1-4; tentative D call: TRBD1 (5 bases). V was shortened by 0 bases and J by 4 bases, with 12 bases between the two germline ends. Germline loops: CDR1 MGHRA, CDR2 YSYEKL. The CDR3 is 16 residues long. CDR3 loop: CASSQDLSGINEKLFF. The CDR3, as DNA: TGCGCCAGCAGCCAAGATTTGTCAGGGATTAATGAAAAACTGTTTTTT.